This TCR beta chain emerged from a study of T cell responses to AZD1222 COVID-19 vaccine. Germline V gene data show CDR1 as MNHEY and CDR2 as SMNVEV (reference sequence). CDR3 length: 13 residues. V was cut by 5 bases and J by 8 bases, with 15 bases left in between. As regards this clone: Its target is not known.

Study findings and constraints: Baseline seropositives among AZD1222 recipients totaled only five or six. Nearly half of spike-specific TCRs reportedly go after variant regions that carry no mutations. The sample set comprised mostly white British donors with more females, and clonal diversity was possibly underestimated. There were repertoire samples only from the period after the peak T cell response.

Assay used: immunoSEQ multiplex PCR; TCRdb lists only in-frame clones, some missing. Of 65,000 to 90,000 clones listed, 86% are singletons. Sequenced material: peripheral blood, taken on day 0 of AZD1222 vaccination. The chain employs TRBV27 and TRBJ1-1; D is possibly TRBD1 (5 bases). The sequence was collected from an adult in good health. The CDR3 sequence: CASSVQGRREAFF. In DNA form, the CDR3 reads TGTGCCAGCAGTGTCCAGGGTAGGCGGGAAGCTTTCTTT.